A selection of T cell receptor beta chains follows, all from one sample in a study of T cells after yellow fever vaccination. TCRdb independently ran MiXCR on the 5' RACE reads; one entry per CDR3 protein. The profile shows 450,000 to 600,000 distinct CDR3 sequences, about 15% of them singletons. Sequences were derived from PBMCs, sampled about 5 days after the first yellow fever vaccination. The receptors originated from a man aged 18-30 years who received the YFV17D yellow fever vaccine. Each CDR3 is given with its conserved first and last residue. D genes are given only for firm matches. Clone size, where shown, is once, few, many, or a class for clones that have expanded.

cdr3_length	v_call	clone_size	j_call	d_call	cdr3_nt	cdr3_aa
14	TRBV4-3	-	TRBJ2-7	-	TGCGCCAGCAGCCTCCGGGCCAGAGCCTACGAGCAGTACTTC	CASSLRARAYEQYF
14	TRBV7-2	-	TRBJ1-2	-	TGTGCCAGCAGCTTACTAGGACAGTACTATGGCTACACCTTC	CASSLLGQYYGYTF
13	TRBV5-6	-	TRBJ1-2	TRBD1	TGTGCCAGCAGCTTGAGACAGGGTGATGGCTACACCTTC	CASSLRQGDGYTF
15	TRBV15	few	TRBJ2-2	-	TGTGCCACCAGCAGAGTAACATTGAACACCGGGGAGCTGTTTTTT	CATSRVTLNTGELFF
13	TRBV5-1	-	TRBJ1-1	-	TGCGCCAGCGCCTCGGGGGGCGTCACTGAAGCTTTCTTT	CASASGGVTEAFF
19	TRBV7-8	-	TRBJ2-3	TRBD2	TGTGCCAGCAGCCCTAGGCTAGCGGTGGGCCTAACTAGCACAGATACGCAGTATTTT	CASSPRLAVGLTSTDTQYF
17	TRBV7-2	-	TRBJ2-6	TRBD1	TGTGCCAGCAGCTTAGTAGGGACAGCCTCTGGGGCCAACGTCCTGACTTTC	CASSLVGTASGANVLTF
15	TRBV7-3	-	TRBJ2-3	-	TGTGCCAGCAGCTTAACCGGGGTTGGAGGAGATACGCAGTATTTT	CASSLTGVGGDTQYF
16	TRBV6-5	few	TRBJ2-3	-	TGTGCCAGCAGTTACGGGGCGGCAGGGGGCACAGATACGCAGTATTTT	CASSYGAAGGTDTQYF
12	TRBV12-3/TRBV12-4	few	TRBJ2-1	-	TGTGCCAGCAGTATCAGATACAATGAGCAGTTCTTC	CASSIRYNEQFF
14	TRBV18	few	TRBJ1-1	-	TGTGCCAGCTCACCATATACCCGCGGTACTGAAGCTTTCTTT	CASSPYTRGTEAFF
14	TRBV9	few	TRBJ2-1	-	TGTGCCAGCAGCGTGCAGGGATCCTACAATGAGCAGTTCTTC	CASSVQGSYNEQFF
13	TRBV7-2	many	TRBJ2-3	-	TGTGCCAGCAGCTTAGCCCTCCCAGATACGCAGTATTTT	CASSLALPDTQYF
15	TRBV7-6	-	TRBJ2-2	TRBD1	TGTGCCAGCACTTCCGGGACAGGGATTTTCGGGGAGCTGTTTTTT	CASTSGTGIFGELFF
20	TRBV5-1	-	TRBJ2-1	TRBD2	TGCGCCAGCAGCTTGGCCTCGGGACTAGCGGGGGGAGGGTCCTACAATGAGCAGTTCTTC	CASSLASGLAGGGSYNEQFF
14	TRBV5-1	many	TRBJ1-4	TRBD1	TGCGCCAGCAGCCTGGACAGGGCCGAGGAAAAACTGTTTTTT	CASSLDRAEEKLFF